One sample yielded the 12 T cell receptor beta chains listed below, sequenced in a study of CD8 T cells in Susac syndrome. Random-hexamer reverse transcription was applied to roughly 0.5 to 1 ug RNA. TCRdb processed the immunoSEQ multiplex PCR reads anew with MiXCR; each CDR3 protein has one entry. The table includes around 300,000 distinct CDR3 sequences, about 89% detected once. Sequencing was carried out using CD8+ T cells from PBMCs. Receptors originate from a human donor with multiple sclerosis.

The rearrangement links TRBV28 to TRBJ2-7; the match to TRBD2 covers 7 bases. This CDR3 region has 14 residues. Germline-derived CDR1 and CDR2 are MDHEN and SYDVKM. V was pared by 3 bases and J by 6 bases, with 8 bases of the junction left unmatched. The DNA of the CDR3 is TGTGCCAGCAGTTTTCGGACTAGGGATCGCGAGCAGTACTTC. Amino acid sequence: CASSFRTRDREQYF.

The V and J genes are TRBV28 and TRBJ1-4; D is unclear. CDR1 and CDR2 from the germline V gene are MDHEN and SYDVKM. This CDR3 is built from 16 residues. Trimming removed 5 bases at V and 2 bases at J, with 15 bases between. In DNA form, the CDR3 reads TGTGCCAGCAGTCCCGTCTGGCCCGGGACTAATGAAAAACTGTTTTTT. Translated, it gives CASSPVWPGTNEKLFF.

The genes are TRBV12-3 or TRBV12-4 and TRBJ1-2, with D maybe TRBD1 (5 bases). Trimming removed 5 bases from V and 5 bases from J, with 21 bases in between. This CDR3 has 16 residues. The CDR3 nucleotides read TGTGCCAGCAGTCAATCCGGGGCGTCCTTCCGTTATGGCTACACCTTC. It encodes CASSQSGASFRYGYTF.

The chain combines TRBV6-5 with TRBJ1-1; D is perhaps TRBD1 (5 bases). With 6 bases removed from V and 2 bases from J, the gap between germline ends came to 13 bases. The CDR3 extends over 14 amino acids. The germline CDR1 and CDR2 sequences are MNHEY and SVGAGI. The CDR3, as DNA: TGTGCCAGCAGGGAAACAGGCGACAACACTGAAGCTTTCTTT. This encodes CASRETGDNTEAFF.

This CDR3 reads CSAMASGSYEQYF. The CDR3 DNA is TGCAGTGCGATGGCTAGCGGGAGTTACGAGCAGTACTTC. The chain employs TRBV20-1 and TRBJ2-7; 10 nucleotides match TRBD2. Per germline, CDR1 DFQATT and CDR2 SNEGSKA (reference sequence). The J segment lost 4 bases and the V segment lost 6 bases, leaving 6 bases of the junction unmatched. The CDR3 runs 13 residues.

The CDR3 is CATSTTSGISTDTQYF. In DNA form, the CDR3 reads TGTGCCACCAGCACCACCTCGGGGATTAGCACAGATACGCAGTATTTT. The chain carries TRBV15 and TRBJ2-3; D is perhaps TRBD2 (5 bases). V lost 4 bases and J 0 bases, leaving 14 bases between the germline ends. CDR3 size: 16 residues. In germline, CDR1 is LNHNV, CDR2 YYDKDF (reference sequence).

The chain has TRBV4-3 and TRBJ2-1, with 10 nucleotides matching TRBD2. The germline V gene encodes CDR1 LGHNA and CDR2 YSLEER. This CDR3 is built from 18 residues. The V and J ends lost 4 bases and 5 bases, in that order; junction bases with no gene match: 14. In nucleotides, the CDR3 is TGCGCCAGCAGCCTCCTCAGCCCAGCGGGAGGGCCTGACAATGAGCAGTTCTTC. It encodes CASSLLSPAGGPDNEQFF.

This clonotype was recorded a few times. The genes are TRBV27 and TRBJ1-2, with TRBD1 matching 7 bases. The CDR3 runs to 12 residues. With V trimmed by 5 bases and J by 7 bases, 4 bases remained unmatched. The germline V gene encodes CDR1 MNHEY and CDR2 SMNVEV (reference sequence). CDR3 loop: CASSPTGTGYTF. For the CDR3, the DNA is TGTGCCAGCAGTCCGACAGGGACTGGCTACACCTTC.

The rearrangement joins TRBV15 to TRBJ2-1, with TRBD2 as a possible D gene (6 bases). Per the germline V gene, CDR1 is LNHNV and CDR2 is YYDKDF (reference sequence). Trimming stripped 0 bases from V and 0 bases from J, with 18 bases between. There are 19 residues in the CDR3. The CDR3 spells CATSRDRAWGGNSYNEQFF. CDR3 bases: TGTGCCACCAGCAGAGACAGGGCCTGGGGCGGGAACTCCTACAATGAGCAGTTCTTC.

This clonotype came up a few times. This chain uses TRBV28 with TRBJ2-3; no clear D. The CDR3 has 12 amino acids. CDR1 is MDHEN and CDR2 is SYDVKM in the germline V gene. The V end lost 1 base, the J end lost 4 bases, and 3 bases lay between the germline ends. CDR3 bases: TGTGCCAGCAGTTTATTTTCAGATACGCAGTATTTT. As protein: CASSLFSDTQYF.

The chain couples TRBV28 to TRBJ2-3; weak D call: TRBD2 (5 bases). V dropped 3 bases and J dropped 3 bases, with 10 bases sitting between them. Germline CDR1 is MDHEN and CDR2 is SYDVKM. The CDR3 consists of 14 residues. The CDR3 here is CASSFLARTDTQYF. The CDR3 DNA is TGTGCCAGCAGTTTTCTAGCTAGAACAGATACGCAGTATTTT. Combining the CDR3 with reference TRBV28 and TRBJ2-3 gives the whole variable domain DVKVTQSSRYLVKRTGEKVFLECVQDMDHENMFWYRQDPGLGLRLIYFSYDVKMKEKGDIPEGYSVSREKKERFSLILESASTNQTSMYLCASSFLARTDTQYFGPGTRLTVL.

This sequence joins TRBV29-1 and TRBJ1-2; weak D call: TRBD1 (5 bases). CDR3 size: 15 residues. V lost 5 bases and J 2 bases, leaving 18 bases between the germline ends. The germline V gene has CDR1 SQVTM and CDR2 ANQGSEA. The CDR3 loop reads CSVSPPQQANYGYTF. Written as DNA, the CDR3 is TGCAGCGTTTCCCCCCCGCAACAGGCAAACTATGGCTACACCTTC.